This T cell receptor (beta chain) was sequenced during a study of early T cells in non-severe SARS-CoV-2 infection. Overall study context: Sequencing used unsorted whole-blood bulk RNA, so chains lack pairing.

Points from the study as a whole: Matching against VDJdb likely underestimated virus-specific expansions, favoring anti-spike CD8.

Individual cDNA molecules received unique molecular identifiers during library preparation. One entry per CDR3 protein, called by TCRdb with MiXCR from the 5' RACE reads. Of about 47,000 distinct CDR3 sequences listed, around a tenth are singletons. Germline CDR1 SGDLS, CDR2 YYNGEE. This CDR3 is built from 14 residues. The ends lost 3 bases at V and 4 bases at J; junction bases unmatched: 4. This clonotype was detected many times. What it recognizes is unknown. The chain couples TRBV9 to TRBJ2-5, with TRBD2 identical over 9 bases. The receptor's source is an adult who was a healthcare worker with PCR-confirmed SARS-CoV-2 infection or an uninfected control (not recorded which). The sample in question was whole blood, obtained at baseline. CDR3 nucleotides: TGTGCCAGCAGCGATGGGACTAGCCGAGAGACCCAGTACTTC. Its translation: CASSDGTSRETQYF.